This T cell receptor beta chain was recorded in a study of T-cell memory formation after mild COVID-19. The CDR3 is 12 residues long. V lost 2 bases, J lost 5 bases, and 8 bases lay in between. Germline V gives CDR1 DFQATT, CDR2 SNEGSKA (reference sequence). Study-wide results and caveats: Cross-reactive memory apparently joined, as some responding clones appeared in pre-infection memory.

There are a few counts of this clonotype. Antigen unknown. TCRdb used MiXCR to reprocess the 5' RACE reads, holding one entry per CDR3 protein. In the table there are about 290,000 distinct CDR3 sequences, approximately 19% of which are singletons. The sequenced material came from PBMCs or a T cell subset sorted from them (not recorded which). The receptor was isolated from a man aged 18 to 30 who had mild COVID-19 (a few samples of this study predate the infection). Cell type and time point are not known. The V call is TRBV20-1, the J call TRBJ2-3; D not resolved. CDR3 sequence: CSARPSGDTQYF. The CDR3 DNA follows: TGCAGTGCTAGACCTTCGGGAGATACGCAGTATTTT.